The source of this TCR beta chain is a study of blood T cell repertoires in COVID-19. Overall study context: COVID-19 samples, acute and convalescent, were from the United States, Italy and Spain. In each case, the material was cDNA or gDNA derived from T cells, B-cell-depleted T cells, or PBMCs.

This clone was detected a few times. V was shortened by 3 bases and J by 5 bases, with 14 bases between the two germline ends. The CDR3 consists of 14 residues. CDR1 and CDR2 from the germline V gene are SGDLS and YYNGEE. Profiled with immunoSEQ multiplex PCR; TCRdb holds only in-frame clones, not every one. In the table there are some 120,000 clones, around 63% of which are singletons. The sample comprised peripheral blood. The sequence came from a woman in her 70s with acute or convalescent COVID-19. The gene calls are TRBV9 and TRBJ2-5; D remains ambiguous. The CDR3 protein is CASSASGSGETQYF. Here the CDR3 DNA reads TGTGCCAGCAGCGCATCCGGGTCTGGGGAGACCCAGTACTTC.